Listed here are 19 T cell receptor beta chains from one sample, sequenced in a study of shared clonotypes between healthy human individuals. Some clones are missing from TCRdb's copy, which holds only in-frame ones; the method was immunoSEQ multiplex PCR. Among millions of clones listed, under 95% were seen once. Naive CD8 cells comprised CD45RO-negative, CCR7-positively selected cells, excluding terminally differentiated effector memory CD45RA+ cells. Sequencing was done on a sample of naive CD8+ T cells from PBMCs. The receptors come from a young man in good health. Some clones in this sample may be carry-over from other donors' samples.

This clone was seen more than once but under ten times. The chain uses TRBV15 and TRBJ2-2; TRBD1 is a possible D gene (5 bases). V lost 5 bases and J 0 bases, leaving 13 bases between the germline ends. In germline, CDR1 is LNHNV, CDR2 YYDKDF (reference sequence). CDR3 size: 16 residues. The CDR3, as DNA: TGTGCCACCAGCCAGGGCAGTTTACCGAACACCGGGGAGCTGTTTTTT. Translating gives CATSQGSLPNTGELFF.

The chain recombines TRBV5-1 with TRBJ1-1; tentative D call: TRBD1 (5 bases). CDR1 is SGHRS and CDR2 is YFSETQ in the germline V gene. V was clipped by 5 bases and J by 3 bases, with 8 bases between them. This CDR3 has 12 residues. As DNA, the CDR3 is TGCGCCAGCAGTGGGGGGTACACTGAAGCTTTCTTT. Protein product: CASSGGYTEAFF.

The chain is built from TRBV27 and TRBJ2-5; 7 positions match TRBD2. With 2 bases clipped from V and 5 bases from J, the junction kept 2 bases outside the gene matches. The CDR3 spans 13 residues. CDR1 and CDR2 (germline): MNHEY, SMNVEV (reference sequence). CDR3 region: CASSLRGVETQYF. The CDR3 nucleotides read TGTGCCAGCAGTTTACGGGGGGTTGAGACCCAGTACTTC.

This chain uses TRBV15 with TRBJ2-2; 7 bases align to TRBD1. CDR3 length: 17 amino acids. Germline CDR1 LNHNV, CDR2 YYDKDF (reference sequence). V trimming: 0 bases; J trimming: 2 bases; junction bases outside the gene matches: 6. The DNA for the CDR3 is TGTGCCACCAGCAGAGATCGAGGGACAGCCAACACCGGGGAGCTGTTTTTT. Translating it yields CATSRDRGTANTGELFF.

This clone was found once. V and J are TRBV29-1 and TRBJ1-1; D gene uncertain. Looked up from germline, CDR1 is SQVTM and CDR2 is ANQGSEA. The germline V and J ends were trimmed by 2 bases and 4 bases, with 17 bases remaining between them. This CDR3 spans 15 amino acids. The CDR3 DNA sequence: TGCAGCGTTGAAAAAGGAGAAGGGTATTCCACTGAAGCTTTCTTT. Residues: CSVEKGEGYSTEAFF.

A note on this clone: The same CDR3 can be traced to other DNA sequences in this sample. The V call is TRBV7-8, the J call TRBJ2-2; D unresolved. The V gene lost 6 bases and the J gene lost 2 bases, with 4 bases spanning the gap. Germline values: CDR1 SGHVS, CDR2 FQNEAQ. The CDR3 is 12 amino acids. The CDR3 reads CASSLNTGELFF. The CDR3 coding sequence is TGTGCCAGCAGTCTTAACACCGGGGAGCTGTTTTTT.

A few counts support this clone. This chain uses TRBV27 with TRBJ1-1, with 9 nucleotides matching TRBD1. V lost 5 bases, J lost 4 bases, and 2 bases stayed unmatched. CDR1 is MNHEY and CDR2 is SMNVEV in the germline V gene (reference sequence). The CDR3 runs 13 residues. The CDR3 protein is CASSDRGGTEAFF. DNA of the CDR3: TGTGCCAGCAGTGACAGGGGGGGCACTGAAGCTTTCTTT.

The chain has TRBV7-9 and TRBJ2-7, with D perhaps TRBD1 (6 bases). Germline values: CDR1 SEHNR, CDR2 FQNEAQ (reference sequence). This CDR3 is built from 13 residues. V was trimmed by 6 bases and J by 1 base, leaving 10 bases between them. CDR3 DNA: TGTGCCAGCAGTGAGGACAGTTCCTACGAGCAGTACTTC. The encoded protein is CASSEDSSYEQYF.

This clone has a single count. Other nucleotide sequences in the sample specify the same CDR3. CDR3 loop: CASSFLGDGGYTF. CDR3 in DNA: TGTGCCAGCAGTTTCCTAGGGGACGGTGGCTACACCTTC. V and J are TRBV28 and TRBJ1-2; D might be TRBD1 (5 bases). The CDR3 runs 13 residues. Trimming shortened V by 3 bases and J by 7 bases, and 12 bases separated the two germline ends. Looked up from germline, CDR1 is MDHEN and CDR2 is SYDVKM.

The chain combines TRBV7-9 with TRBJ1-5; D gene uncertain. Germline assignment: CDR1 SEHNR and CDR2 FQNEAQ (reference sequence). The V end lost 5 bases, the J end lost 4 bases, and 15 bases lay between the germline ends. This CDR3 is built from 15 residues. CDR3 protein: CASSPLDGDNQPQHF. As DNA, the CDR3 is TGTGCCAGCAGCCCTCTCGACGGGGATAATCAGCCCCAGCATTTT. The complete variable domain, with remaining parts taken from reference TRBV7-9 and TRBJ1-5, reads DTGVSQNPRHKITKRGQNVTFRCDPISEHNRLYWYRQTLGQGPEFLTYFQNEAQLEKSRLLSDRFSAERPKGSFSTLEIQRTEQGDSAMYLCASSPLDGDNQPQHFGDGTRLSIL.

The rearrangement links TRBV6-1 to TRBJ2-1; 10 positions agree with TRBD2. The trim removed 5 bases at V and 2 bases at J, leaving 3 bases unmatched. The V gene's germline CDR1 is MNHNS and CDR2 SASEGT. The CDR3 sequence is 15 residues long. For the CDR3, the DNA is TGTGCCAGCAGTCGTACTAGCGGGACCTACAATGAGCAGTTCTTC. It is translated as CASSRTSGTYNEQFF.

The chain is built from TRBV27 and TRBJ1-1; no reliable D call. The CDR3 covers 13 residues. Germline values: CDR1 MNHEY, CDR2 SMNVEV (reference sequence). Between the trimmed V and J ends, which lost 6 bases and 10 bases, there was a span of 18 bases. CDR3 DNA sequence: TGTGCCAGCAGGCATGCGGATTGGGCGGGAGCTTTCTTT. Translated: CASRHADWAGAFF.

V usage is TRBV6-1 and J usage is TRBJ2-1; D unclear. V was shortened by 4 bases and J by 7 bases, with 8 bases between the two germline ends. Germline assignment: CDR1 MNHNS and CDR2 SASEGT. The CDR3 is 12 residues long. The CDR3 coding sequence is TGTGCCAGCAGTGCGGTCGGGAATGAGCAGTTCTTC. It yields the protein CASSAVGNEQFF.

The chain employs TRBV27 and TRBJ1-2; D is unclear. The CDR3 has 11 amino acids. Germline-derived CDR1 and CDR2 are MNHEY and SMNVEV (reference sequence). V gave up 8 bases and J gave up 6 bases, with 10 bases separating them. Here the CDR3 DNA reads TGTGCCAGCGGATATGAAGATGGCTACACCTTC. Protein: CASGYEDGYTF.

The CDR3 reads CATSRDESGGDTEAFF. CDR3 nucleotide sequence: TGTGCCACCAGCAGAGATGAATCGGGGGGGGACACTGAAGCTTTCTTT. The chain combines TRBV15 with TRBJ1-1; D may be TRBD1 (5 bases). CDR3 size: 16 residues. Deletions cut 0 bases from V and 3 bases from J, with 14 bases between. Germline CDR1 and CDR2: LNHNV and YYDKDF (reference sequence).

Concerning this clone itself: Other nucleotide sequences from this sample produce the same CDR3. The rearrangement links TRBV2 to TRBJ2-1, with 11 positions matching TRBD2. The CDR3 consists of 14 residues. Per germline, CDR1 SNHLY and CDR2 FYNNEI. Unmatched junction bases numbered 3, after V lost 5 bases and J lost 6 bases. The CDR3 sequence: CASSFGLAGNEQFF. CDR3 sequence (DNA): TGTGCCAGCAGTTTCGGACTAGCGGGCAATGAGCAGTTCTTC.

The CDR3 sequence: CASSLGATSTDTQYF. In DNA form, the CDR3 reads TGTGCCAGCAGCTTAGGGGCTACTAGCACAGATACGCAGTATTTT. The rearrangement uses TRBV7-2 and TRBJ2-3; D uncertain. V lost 1 base to trimming and J lost 0 bases, with 8 bases between them. The CDR3 has 15 residues. Germline V gene lookup returns CDR1 SGHTA and CDR2 FQGNSA.

The J gene is TRBJ2-7, the V gene TRBV19; D might be TRBD1 or TRBD2, each matching 5 bases. The CDR3 has 14 amino acids. CDR1 and CDR2 (germline): LNHDA, SQIVND (reference sequence). V lost 5 bases to trimming and J lost 3 bases, with 14 bases between them. The DNA of the CDR3 is TGTGCCAGTAGTGAGGGGACGGTGCTCTACGAGCAGTACTTC. Amino acid sequence: CASSEGTVLYEQYF.

The V and J genes are TRBV21-1 and TRBJ2-7. TRBV21-1 is deemed a pseudogene. The CDR3 has 10 amino acids. The CDR3 DNA follows: TGTGCCAGCAGGGGGTTGGAGCAGTACTTC. Amino acid sequence: CASRGLEQYF.